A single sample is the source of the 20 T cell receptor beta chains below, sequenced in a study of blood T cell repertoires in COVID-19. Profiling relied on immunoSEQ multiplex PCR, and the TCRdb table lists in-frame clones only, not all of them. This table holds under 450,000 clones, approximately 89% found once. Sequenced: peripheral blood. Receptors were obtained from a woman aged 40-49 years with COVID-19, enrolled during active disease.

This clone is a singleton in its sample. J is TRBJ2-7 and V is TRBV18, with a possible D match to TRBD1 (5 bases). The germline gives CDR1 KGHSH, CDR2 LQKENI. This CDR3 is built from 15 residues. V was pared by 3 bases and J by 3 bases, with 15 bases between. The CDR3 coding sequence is TGTGCCAGCTCACCTTTCCGGGCCCAGGGCTACGAGCAGTACTTC. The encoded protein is CASSPFRAQGYEQYF. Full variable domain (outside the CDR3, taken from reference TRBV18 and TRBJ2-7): NAGVMQNPRHLVRRRGQEARLRCSPMKGHSHVYWYRQLPEEGLKFMVYLQKENIIDESGMPKERFSAEFPKEGPSILRIQQVVRGDSAAYFCASSPFRAQGYEQYFGPGTRLTVT.

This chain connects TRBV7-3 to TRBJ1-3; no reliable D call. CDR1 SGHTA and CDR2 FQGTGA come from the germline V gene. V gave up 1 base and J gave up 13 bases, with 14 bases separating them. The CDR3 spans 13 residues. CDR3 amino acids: CASSLIGDGKIYF. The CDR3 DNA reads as TGTGCCAGCAGCTTAATTGGAGACGGCAAAATATATTTT.

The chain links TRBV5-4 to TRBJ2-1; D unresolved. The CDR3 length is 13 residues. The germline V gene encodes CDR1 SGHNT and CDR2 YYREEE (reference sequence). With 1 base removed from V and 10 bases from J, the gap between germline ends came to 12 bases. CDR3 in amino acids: CASSLIIGREQFF. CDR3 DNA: TGTGCCAGCAGCTTGATTATTGGTCGGGAGCAGTTCTTC.

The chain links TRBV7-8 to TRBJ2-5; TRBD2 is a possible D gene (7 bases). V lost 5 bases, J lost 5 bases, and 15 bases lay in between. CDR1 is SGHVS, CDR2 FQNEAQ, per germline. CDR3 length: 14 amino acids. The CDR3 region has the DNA TGTGCCAGCAGCAGGGGGAGGGCCGCTGAGACCCAGTACTTC. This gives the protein CASSRGRAAETQYF.

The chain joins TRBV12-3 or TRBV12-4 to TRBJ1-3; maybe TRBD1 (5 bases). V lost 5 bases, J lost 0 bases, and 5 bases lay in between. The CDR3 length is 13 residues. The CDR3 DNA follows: TGTGCCAGCAGTGACAGCTCTGGAAACACCATATATTTT. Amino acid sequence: CASSDSSGNTIYF.

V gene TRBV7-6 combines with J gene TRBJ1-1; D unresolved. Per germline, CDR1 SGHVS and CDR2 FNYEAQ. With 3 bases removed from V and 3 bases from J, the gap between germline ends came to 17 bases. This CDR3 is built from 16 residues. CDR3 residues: CASSLGSHSSYTEAFF. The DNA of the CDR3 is TGTGCCAGCAGCTTGGGCAGCCACTCGAGCTACACTGAAGCTTTCTTT.

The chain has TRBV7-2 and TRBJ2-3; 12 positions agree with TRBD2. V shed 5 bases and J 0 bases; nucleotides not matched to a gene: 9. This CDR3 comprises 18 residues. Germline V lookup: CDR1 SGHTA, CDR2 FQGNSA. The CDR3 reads CASSAPTSGGVSTDTQYF. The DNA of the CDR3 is TGTGCCAGCAGCGCGCCGACTAGCGGGGGCGTTAGCACAGATACGCAGTATTTT.

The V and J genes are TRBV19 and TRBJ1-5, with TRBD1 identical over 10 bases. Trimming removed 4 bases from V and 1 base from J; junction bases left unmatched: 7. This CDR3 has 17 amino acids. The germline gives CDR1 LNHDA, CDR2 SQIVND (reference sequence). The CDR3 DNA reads TGTGCCAGTAGTACGACAGGGGGCTGGAACAGCAATCAGCCCCAGCATTTT. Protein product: CASSTTGGWNSNQPQHF.

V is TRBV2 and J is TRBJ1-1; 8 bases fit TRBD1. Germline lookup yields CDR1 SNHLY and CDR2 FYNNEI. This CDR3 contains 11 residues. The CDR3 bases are TGTGCGGACAGGGTGGAGACTGAAGCTTTCTTT. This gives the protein CADRVETEAFF.

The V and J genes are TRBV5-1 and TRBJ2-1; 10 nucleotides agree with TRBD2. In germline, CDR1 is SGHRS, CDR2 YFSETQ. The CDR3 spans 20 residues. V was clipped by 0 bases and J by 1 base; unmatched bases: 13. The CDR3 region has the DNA TGCGCCAGCAGCTTGGGGCCGGGGCTAGCGGGAGAAAGTTCCTACAATGAGCAGTTCTTC. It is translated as CASSLGPGLAGESSYNEQFF.

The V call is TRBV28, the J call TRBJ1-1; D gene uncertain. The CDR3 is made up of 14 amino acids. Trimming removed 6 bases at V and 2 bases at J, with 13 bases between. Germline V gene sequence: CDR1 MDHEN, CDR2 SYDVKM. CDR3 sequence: CASSPPTPNTEAFF. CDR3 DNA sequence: TGTGCCAGCAGCCCTCCCACACCTAACACTGAAGCTTTCTTT.

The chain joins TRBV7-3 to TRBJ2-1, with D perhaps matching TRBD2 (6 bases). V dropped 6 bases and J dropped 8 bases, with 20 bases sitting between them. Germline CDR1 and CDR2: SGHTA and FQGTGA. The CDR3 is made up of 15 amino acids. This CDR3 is CASRSRGTPGDEQFF. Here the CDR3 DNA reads TGTGCCAGCAGGTCCCGGGGGACTCCCGGCGATGAGCAGTTCTTC.

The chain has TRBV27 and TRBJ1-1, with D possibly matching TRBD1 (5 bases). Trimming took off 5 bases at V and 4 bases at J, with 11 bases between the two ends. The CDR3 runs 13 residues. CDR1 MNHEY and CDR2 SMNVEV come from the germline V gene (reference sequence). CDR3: CASSRQGGTEAFF. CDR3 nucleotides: TGTGCCAGCAGTCGTCAGGGTGGCACTGAAGCTTTCTTT.

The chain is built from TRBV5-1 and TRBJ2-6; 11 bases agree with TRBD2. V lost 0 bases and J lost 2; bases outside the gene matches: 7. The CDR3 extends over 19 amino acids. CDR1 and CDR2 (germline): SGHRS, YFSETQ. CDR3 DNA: TGCGCCAGCAGCTTGGGACTAGCGGGGCCTACCGCTGGGGCCAACGTCCTGACTTTC. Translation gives CASSLGLAGPTAGANVLTF.

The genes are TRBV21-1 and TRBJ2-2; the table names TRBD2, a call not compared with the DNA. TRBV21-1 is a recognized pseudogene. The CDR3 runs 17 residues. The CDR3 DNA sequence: TGTGCCAGCAGCAAAGAGTCTACGGAGAGGGACACCGGGGAGCTGTTTTTT. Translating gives CASSKESTERDTGELFF.

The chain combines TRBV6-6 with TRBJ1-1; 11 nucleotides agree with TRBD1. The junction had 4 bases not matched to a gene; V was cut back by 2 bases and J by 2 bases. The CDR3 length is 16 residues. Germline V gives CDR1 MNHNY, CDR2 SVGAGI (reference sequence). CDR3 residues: CASSYPRTGGNTEAFF. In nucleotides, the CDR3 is TGTGCCAGCAGTTACCCTAGGACAGGGGGCAACACTGAAGCTTTCTTT.

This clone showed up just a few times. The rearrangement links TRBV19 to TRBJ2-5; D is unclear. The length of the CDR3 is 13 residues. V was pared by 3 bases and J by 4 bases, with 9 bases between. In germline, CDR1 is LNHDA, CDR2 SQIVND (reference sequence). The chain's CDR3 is CASSIGAPETQYF. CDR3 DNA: TGTGCCAGTAGTATCGGTGCCCCAGAGACCCAGTACTTC. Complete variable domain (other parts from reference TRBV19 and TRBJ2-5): DGGITQSPKYLFRKEGQNVTLSCEQNLNHDAMYWYRQDPGQGLRLIYYSQIVNDFQKGDIAEGYSVSREKKESFPLTVTSAQKNPTAFYLCASSIGAPETQYFGPGTRLLVL.

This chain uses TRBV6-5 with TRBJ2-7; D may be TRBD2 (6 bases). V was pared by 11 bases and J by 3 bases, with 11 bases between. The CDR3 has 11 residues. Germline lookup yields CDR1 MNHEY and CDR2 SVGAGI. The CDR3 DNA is TGTGCCGGAGGGCGGGGCTACGAGCAGTACTTC. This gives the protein CAGGRGYEQYF.

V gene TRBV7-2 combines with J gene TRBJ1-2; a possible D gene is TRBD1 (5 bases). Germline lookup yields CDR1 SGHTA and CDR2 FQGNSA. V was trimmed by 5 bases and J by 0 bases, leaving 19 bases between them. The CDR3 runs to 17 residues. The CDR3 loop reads CASSPRPGLITNYGYTF. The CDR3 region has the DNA TGTGCCAGCAGCCCTCGACCGGGACTCATAACTAACTATGGCTACACCTTC.

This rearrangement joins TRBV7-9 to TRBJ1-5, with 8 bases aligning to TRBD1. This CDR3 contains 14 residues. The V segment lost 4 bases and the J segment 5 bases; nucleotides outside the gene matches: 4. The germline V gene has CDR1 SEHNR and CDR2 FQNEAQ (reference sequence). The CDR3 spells CASSSRGPDQPQHF. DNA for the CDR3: TGTGCCAGCAGCTCCAGGGGGCCCGATCAGCCCCAGCATTTT.